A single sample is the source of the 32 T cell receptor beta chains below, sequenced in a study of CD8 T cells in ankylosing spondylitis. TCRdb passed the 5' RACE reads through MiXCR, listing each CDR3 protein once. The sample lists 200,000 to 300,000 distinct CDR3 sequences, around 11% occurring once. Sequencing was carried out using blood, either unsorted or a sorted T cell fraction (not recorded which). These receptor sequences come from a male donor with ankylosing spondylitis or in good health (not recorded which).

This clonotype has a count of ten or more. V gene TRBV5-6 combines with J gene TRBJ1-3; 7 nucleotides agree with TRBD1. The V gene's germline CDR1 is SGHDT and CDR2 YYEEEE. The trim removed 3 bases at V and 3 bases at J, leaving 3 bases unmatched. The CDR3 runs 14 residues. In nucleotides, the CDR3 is TGTGCCAGCAGCTCGACAGGGAATGGAAACACCATATATTTT. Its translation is CASSSTGNGNTIYF. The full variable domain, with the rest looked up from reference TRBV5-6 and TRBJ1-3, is DAGVTQSPTHLIKTRGQQVTLRCSPKSGHDTVSWYQQALGQGPQFIFQYYEEEERQRGNFPDRFSGHQFPNYSSELNVNALLLGDSALYLCASSSTGNGNTIYFGEGSWLTVV.

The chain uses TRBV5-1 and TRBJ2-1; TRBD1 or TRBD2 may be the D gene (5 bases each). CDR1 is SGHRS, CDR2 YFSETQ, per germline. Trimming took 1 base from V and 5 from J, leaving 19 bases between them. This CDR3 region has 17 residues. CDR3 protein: CASSLPPGGAAHNEQFF. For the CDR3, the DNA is TGCGCCAGCAGCTTGCCCCCTGGGGGTGCAGCTCACAATGAGCAGTTCTTC. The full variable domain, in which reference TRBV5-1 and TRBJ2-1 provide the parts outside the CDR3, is KAGVTQTPRYLIKTRGQQVTLSCSPISGHRSVSWYQQTPGQGLQFLFEYFSETQRNKGNFPGRFSGRQFSNSRSEMNVSTLELGDSALYLCASSLPPGGAAHNEQFFGPGTRLTVL.

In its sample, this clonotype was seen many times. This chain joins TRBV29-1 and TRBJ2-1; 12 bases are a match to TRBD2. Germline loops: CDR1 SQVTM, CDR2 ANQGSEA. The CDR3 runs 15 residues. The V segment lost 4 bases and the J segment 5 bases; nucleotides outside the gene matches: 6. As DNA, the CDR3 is TGCAGCGTTGGCAGGACTAGCGGGACCCACAATGAGCAGTTCTTC. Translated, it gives CSVGRTSGTHNEQFF.

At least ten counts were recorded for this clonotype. The DNA for the CDR3 is TGTGCCAGCTCGGTGGACAGTCACTACGAGCAGTACTTC. Amino acids: CASSVDSHYEQYF. The V call is TRBV27, the J call TRBJ2-7; possibly TRBD1 for D (6 bases). Germline assignment: CDR1 MNHEY and CDR2 SMNVEV (reference sequence). The CDR3 is made up of 13 amino acids. V dropped 8 bases and J dropped 3 bases, with 14 bases sitting between them.

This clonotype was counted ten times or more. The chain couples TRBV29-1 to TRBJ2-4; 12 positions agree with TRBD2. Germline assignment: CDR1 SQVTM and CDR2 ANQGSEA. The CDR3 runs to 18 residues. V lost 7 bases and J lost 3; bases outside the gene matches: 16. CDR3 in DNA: TGCAGCGCCGGAGGACTAGCGGGATCAGGCGGCGTCAAAAACATTCAGTACTTC. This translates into CSAGGLAGSGGVKNIQYF. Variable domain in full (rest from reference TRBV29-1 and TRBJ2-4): SAVISQKPSRDICQRGTSLTIQCQVDSQVTMMFWYRQQPGQSLTLIATANQGSEATYESGFVIDKFPISRPNLTFSTLTVSNMSPEDSSIYLCSAGGLAGSGGVKNIQYFGAGTRLSVL.

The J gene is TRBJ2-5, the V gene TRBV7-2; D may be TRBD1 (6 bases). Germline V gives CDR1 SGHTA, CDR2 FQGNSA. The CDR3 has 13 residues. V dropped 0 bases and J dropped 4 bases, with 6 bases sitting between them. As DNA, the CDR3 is TGTGCCAGCAGCTTAGCGACAGGAGAGACCCAGTACTTC. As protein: CASSLATGETQYF.

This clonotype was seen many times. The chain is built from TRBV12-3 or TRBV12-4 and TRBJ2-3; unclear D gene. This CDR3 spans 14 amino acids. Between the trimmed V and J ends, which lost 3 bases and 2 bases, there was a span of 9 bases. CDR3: CASSFFGVTDTQYF. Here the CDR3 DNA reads TGTGCCAGCAGTTTTTTTGGGGTCACAGATACGCAGTATTTT.

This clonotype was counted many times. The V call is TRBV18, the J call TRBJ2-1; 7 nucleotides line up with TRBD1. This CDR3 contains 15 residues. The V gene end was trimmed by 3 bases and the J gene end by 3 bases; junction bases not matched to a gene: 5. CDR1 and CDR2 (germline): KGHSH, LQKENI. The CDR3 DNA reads TGTGCCAGCTCACCCGGTTCAGGGGGCTACAATGAGCAGTTCTTC. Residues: CASSPGSGGYNEQFF.

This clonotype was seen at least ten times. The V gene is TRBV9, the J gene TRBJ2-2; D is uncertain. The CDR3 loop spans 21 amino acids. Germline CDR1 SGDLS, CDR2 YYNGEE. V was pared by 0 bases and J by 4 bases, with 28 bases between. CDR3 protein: CASSVEALSGRRVQTTGELFF. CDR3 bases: TGTGCCAGCAGCGTAGAGGCCCTCTCCGGCCGTCGGGTCCAAACCACCGGGGAGCTGTTTTTT. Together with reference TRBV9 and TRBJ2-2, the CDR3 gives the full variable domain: DSGVTQTPKHLITATGQRVTLRCSPRSGDLSVYWYQQSLDQGLQFLIQYYNGEERAKGNILERFSAQQFPDLHSELNLSSLELGDSALYFCASSVEALSGRRVQTTGELFFGEGSRLTVL.

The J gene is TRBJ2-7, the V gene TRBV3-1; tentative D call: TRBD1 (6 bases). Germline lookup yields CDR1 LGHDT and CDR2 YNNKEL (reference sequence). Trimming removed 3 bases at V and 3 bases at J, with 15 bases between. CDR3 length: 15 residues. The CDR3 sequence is CASSQSGTGHYEQYF. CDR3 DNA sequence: TGTGCCAGCAGCCAGTCGGGAACGGGACACTACGAGCAGTACTTC.

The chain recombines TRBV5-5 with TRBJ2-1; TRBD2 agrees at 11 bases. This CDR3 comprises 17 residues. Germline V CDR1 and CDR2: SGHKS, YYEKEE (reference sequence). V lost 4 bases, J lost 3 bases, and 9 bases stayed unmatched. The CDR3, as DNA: TGTGCCAGCAGCCTCCTAGCGGGAGGAGGCGGCTACAATGAGCAGTTCTTC. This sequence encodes CASSLLAGGGGYNEQFF. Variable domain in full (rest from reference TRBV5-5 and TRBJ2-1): DAGVTQSPTHLIKTRGQQVTLRCSPISGHKSVSWYQQVLGQGPQFIFQYYEKEERGRGNFPDRFSARQFPNYSSELNVNALLLGDSALYLCASSLLAGGGGYNEQFFGPGTRLTVL.

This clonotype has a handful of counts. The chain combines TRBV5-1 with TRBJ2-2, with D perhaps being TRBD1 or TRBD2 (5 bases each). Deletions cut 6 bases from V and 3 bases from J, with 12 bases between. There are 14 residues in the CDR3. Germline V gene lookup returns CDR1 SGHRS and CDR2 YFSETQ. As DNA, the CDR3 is TGCGCCAGCAAGTGGCAGGGACACACCGGGGAGCTGTTTTTT. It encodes CASKWQGHTGELFF.

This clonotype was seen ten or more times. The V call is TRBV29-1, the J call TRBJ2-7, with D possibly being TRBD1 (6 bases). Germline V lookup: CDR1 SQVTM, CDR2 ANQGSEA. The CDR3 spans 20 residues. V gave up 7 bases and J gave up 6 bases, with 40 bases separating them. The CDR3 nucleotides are TGCAGCGCTTTAGAGGTCTGGGAGCCTACTAGGGGTCTTAGGACAGCCGAGCAGTACTTC. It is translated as CSALEVWEPTRGLRTAEQYF.

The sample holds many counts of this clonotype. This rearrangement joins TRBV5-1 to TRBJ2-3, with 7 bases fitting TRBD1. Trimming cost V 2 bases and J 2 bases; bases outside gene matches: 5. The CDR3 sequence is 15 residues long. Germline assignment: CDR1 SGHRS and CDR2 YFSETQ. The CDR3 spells CASSLQGHPTDTQYF. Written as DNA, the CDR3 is TGCGCCAGCAGCTTACAGGGGCACCCCACAGATACGCAGTATTTT.

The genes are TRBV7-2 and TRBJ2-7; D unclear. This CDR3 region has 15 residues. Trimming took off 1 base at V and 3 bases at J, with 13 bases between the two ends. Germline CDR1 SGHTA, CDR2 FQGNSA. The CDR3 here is CASSLVLYDHYEQYF. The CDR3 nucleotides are TGTGCCAGCAGCTTAGTTCTATACGACCACTACGAGCAGTACTTC.

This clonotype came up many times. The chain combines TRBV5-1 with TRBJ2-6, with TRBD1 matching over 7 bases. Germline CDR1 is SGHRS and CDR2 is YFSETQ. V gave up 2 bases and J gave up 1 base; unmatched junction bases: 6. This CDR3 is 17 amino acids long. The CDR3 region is CASSFGTVLSGANVLTF. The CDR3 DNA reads TGCGCCAGCAGCTTTGGGACAGTTCTATCTGGGGCCAACGTCCTGACTTTC.

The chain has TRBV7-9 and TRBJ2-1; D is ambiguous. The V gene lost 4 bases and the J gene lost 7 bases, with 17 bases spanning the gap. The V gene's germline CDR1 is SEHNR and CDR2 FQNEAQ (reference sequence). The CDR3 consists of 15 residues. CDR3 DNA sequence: TGTGCCAGCAGCTCCATCCGTACTGGGAAAAATGAGCAGTTCTTC. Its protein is CASSSIRTGKNEQFF.

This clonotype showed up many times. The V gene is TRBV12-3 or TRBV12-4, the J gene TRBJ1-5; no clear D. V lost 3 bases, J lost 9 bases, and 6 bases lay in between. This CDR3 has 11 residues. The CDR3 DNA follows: TGTGCCAGCAGTTTCCGGGGGCCCCAGCATTTT. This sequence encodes CASSFRGPQHF.

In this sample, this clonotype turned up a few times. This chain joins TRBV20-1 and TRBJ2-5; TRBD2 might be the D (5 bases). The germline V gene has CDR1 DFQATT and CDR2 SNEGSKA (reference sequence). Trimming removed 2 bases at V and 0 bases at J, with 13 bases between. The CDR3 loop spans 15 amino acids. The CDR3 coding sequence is TGCAGTGCTAGATCCCCGGGAACGAACCAAGAGACCCAGTACTTC. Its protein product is CSARSPGTNQETQYF.

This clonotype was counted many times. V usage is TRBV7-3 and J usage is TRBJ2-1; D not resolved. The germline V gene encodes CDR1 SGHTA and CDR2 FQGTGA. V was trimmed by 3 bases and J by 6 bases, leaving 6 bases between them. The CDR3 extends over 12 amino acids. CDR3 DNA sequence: TGTGCCAGCAGCTTCCGACTCAATGAGCAGTTCTTC. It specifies CASSFRLNEQFF.

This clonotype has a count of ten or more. The DNA for the CDR3 is TGCGCCAGCAGCCCCCTAGGGACAACCCAAGAGACCCAGTACTTC. It yields the protein CASSPLGTTQETQYF. J is TRBJ2-5 and V is TRBV5-1; D possibly corresponds to TRBD1 (6 bases). The CDR3 is 15 amino acids. CDR1 is SGHRS, CDR2 YFSETQ, per germline. The V end lost 4 bases, the J end lost 1 base, and 14 bases lay between the germline ends.

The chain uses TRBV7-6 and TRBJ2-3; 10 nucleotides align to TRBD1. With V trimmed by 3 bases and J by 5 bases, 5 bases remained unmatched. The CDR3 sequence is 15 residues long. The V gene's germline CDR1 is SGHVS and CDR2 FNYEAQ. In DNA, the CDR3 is TGTGCCAGCAGCTTCCGGGACAGGGGTTTAGATACGCAGTATTTT. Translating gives CASSFRDRGLDTQYF. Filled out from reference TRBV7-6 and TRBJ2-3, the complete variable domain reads GAGVSQSPRYKVTKRGQDVALRCDPISGHVSLYWYRQALGQGPEFLTYFNYEAQQDKSGLPNDRFSAERPEGSISTLTIQRTEQRDSAMYRCASSFRDRGLDTQYFGPGTRLTVL.

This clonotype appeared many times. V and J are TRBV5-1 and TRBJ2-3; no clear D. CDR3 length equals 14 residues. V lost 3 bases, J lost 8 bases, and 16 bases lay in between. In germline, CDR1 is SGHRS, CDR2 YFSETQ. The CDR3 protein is CASSWGSEHSTQYF. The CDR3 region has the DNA TGCGCCAGCAGCTGGGGAAGCGAGCATAGTACGCAGTATTTT.

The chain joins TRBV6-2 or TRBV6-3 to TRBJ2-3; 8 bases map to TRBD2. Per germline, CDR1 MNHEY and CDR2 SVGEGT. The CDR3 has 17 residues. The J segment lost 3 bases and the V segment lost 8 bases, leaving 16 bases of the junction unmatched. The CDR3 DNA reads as TGTGCCAGCTCCCAAGGTCTGTCGCGGGAGGAGACAGATACGCAGTATTTT. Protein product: CASSQGLSREETDTQYF.

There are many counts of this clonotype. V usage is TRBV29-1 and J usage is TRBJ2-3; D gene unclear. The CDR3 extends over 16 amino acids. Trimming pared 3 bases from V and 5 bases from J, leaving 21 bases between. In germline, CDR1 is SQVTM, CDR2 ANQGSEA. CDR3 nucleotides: TGCAGCGTTGACACACCGGGCCCCTGGCATGGAGATACGCAGTATTTT. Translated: CSVDTPGPWHGDTQYF.

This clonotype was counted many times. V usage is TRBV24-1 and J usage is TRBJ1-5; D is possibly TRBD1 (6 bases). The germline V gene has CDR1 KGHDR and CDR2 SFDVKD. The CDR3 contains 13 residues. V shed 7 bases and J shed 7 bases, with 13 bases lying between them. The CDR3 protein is CATSLTGNQPQHF. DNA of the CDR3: TGTGCCACCAGCTTAACAGGGAACCAGCCCCAGCATTTT.

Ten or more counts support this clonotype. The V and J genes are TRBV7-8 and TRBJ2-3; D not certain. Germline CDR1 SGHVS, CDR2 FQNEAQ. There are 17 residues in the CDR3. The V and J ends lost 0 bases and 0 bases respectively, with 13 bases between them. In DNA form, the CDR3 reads TGTGCCAGCAGCTTAGCTCTCCGACCAGCGAGCACAGATACGCAGTATTTT. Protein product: CASSLALRPASTDTQYF.

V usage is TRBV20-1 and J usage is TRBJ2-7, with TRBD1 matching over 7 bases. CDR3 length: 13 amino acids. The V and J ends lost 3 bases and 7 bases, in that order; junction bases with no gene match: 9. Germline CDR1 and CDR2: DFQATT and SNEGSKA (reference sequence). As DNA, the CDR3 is TGCAGTGCTAGTAATAGGGGGCCTAAGGAGCAGTACTTC. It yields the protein CSASNRGPKEQYF.

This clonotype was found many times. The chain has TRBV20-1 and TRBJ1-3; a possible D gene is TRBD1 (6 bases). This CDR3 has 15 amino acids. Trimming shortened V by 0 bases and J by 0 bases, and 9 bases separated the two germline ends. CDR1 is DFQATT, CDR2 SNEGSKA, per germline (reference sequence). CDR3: CSAREGADSGNTIYF. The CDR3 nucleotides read TGCAGTGCTAGAGAGGGGGCAGACTCTGGAAACACCATATATTTT.

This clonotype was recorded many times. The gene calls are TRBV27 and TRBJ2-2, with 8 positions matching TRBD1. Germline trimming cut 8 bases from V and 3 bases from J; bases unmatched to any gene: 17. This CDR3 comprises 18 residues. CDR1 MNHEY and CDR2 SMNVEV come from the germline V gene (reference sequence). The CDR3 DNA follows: TGTGCCAGCGGACGTATGGGGATGACAGGGGCGGACACCGGGGAGCTGTTTTTT. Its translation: CASGRMGMTGADTGELFF.

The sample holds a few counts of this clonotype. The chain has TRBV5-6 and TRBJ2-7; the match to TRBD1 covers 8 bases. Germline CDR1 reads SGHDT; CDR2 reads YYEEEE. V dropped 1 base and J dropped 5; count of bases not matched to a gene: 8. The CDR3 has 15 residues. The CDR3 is CASSLRETGAHEQYF. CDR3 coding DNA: TGTGCCAGCAGCTTGCGTGAGACAGGGGCCCACGAGCAGTACTTC.

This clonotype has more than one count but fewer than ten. In DNA, the CDR3 is TGCAGTGCTACCTCTAGCGGGGTGGGCGGGGAGCTGTTTTTT. Translated, it gives CSATSSGVGGELFF. The chain links TRBV20-1 to TRBJ2-2; 9 bases match TRBD2. This CDR3 comprises 14 residues. Germline V lookup: CDR1 DFQATT, CDR2 SNEGSKA (reference sequence). The J segment lost 7 bases and the V segment lost 4 bases, leaving 7 bases of the junction unmatched.